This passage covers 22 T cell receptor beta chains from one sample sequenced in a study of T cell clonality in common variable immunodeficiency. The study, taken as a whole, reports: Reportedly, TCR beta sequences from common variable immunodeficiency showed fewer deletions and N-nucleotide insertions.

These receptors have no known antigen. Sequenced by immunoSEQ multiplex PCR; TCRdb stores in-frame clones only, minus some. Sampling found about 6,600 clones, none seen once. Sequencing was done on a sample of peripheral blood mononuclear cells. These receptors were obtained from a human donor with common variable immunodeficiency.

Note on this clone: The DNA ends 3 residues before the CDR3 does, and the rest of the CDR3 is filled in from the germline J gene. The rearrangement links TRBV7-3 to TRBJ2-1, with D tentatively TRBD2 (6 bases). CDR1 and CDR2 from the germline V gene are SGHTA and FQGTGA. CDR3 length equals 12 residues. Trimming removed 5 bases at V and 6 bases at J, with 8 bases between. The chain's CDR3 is CASSIGGNEQFF. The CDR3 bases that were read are TGTGCCAGCAGCATCGGGGGCAATGAG.

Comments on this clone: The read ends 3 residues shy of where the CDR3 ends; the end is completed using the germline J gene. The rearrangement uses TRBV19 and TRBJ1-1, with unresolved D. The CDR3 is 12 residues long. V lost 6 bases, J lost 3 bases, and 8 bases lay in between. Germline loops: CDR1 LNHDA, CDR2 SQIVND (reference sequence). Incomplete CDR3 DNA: TGTGCCAGTAGCGGCAGGTACACTGAA. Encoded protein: CASSGRYTE. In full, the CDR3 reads CASSGRYTEAFF.

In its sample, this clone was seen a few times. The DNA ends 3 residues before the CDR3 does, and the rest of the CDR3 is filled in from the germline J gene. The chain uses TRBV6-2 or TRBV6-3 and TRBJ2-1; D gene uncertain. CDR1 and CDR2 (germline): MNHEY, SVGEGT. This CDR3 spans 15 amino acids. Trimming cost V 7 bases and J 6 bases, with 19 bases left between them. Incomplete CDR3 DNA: TGTGCCAGCAAGATTGGGCCATCCGCACCCAATGAG. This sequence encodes CASKIGPSAPNE. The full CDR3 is CASKIGPSAPNEQFF.

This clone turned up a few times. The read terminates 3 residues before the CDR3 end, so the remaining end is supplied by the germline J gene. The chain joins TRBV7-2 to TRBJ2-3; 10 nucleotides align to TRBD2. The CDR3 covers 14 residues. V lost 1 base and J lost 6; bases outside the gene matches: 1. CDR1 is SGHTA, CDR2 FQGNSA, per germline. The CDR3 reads CASSLVAGGDTQYF. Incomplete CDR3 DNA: TGTGCCAGCAGCTTAGTAGCGGGAGGCGATACG.

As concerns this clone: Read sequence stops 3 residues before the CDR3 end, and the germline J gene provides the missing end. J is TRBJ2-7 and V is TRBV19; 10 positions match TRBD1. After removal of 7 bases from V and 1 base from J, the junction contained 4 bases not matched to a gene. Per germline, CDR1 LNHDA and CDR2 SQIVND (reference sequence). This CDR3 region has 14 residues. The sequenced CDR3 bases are TGTGCCAGTACCAGGACAGGGGGGTCCTACGAG. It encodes CASTRTGGSYE. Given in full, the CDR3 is CASTRTGGSYEQYF.

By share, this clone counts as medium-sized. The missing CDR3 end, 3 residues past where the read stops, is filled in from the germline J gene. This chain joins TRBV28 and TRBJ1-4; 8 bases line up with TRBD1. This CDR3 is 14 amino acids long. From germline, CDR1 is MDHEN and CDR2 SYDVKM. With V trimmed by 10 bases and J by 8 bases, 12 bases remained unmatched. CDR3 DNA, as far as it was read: TGTGCCACCTTATCCGACAGGGGCGGGGAAAAA. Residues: CATLSDRGGEK. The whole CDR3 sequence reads CATLSDRGGEKLFF. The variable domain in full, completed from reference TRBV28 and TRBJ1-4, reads DVKVTQSSRYLVKRTGEKVFLECVQDMDHENMFWYRQDPGLGLRLIYFSYDVKMKEKGDIPEGYSVSREKKERFSLILESASTNQTSMYLCATLSDRGGEKLFFGSGTQLSVL.

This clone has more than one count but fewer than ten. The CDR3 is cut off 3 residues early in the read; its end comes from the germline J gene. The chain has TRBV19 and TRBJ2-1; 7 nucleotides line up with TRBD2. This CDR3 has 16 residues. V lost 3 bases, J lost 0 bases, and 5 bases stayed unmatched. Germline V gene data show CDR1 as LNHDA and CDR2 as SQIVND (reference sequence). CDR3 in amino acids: CASSILADPSYNEQFF. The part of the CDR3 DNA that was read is TGTGCCAGTAGTATTCTAGCGGACCCCTCCTACAATGAG.

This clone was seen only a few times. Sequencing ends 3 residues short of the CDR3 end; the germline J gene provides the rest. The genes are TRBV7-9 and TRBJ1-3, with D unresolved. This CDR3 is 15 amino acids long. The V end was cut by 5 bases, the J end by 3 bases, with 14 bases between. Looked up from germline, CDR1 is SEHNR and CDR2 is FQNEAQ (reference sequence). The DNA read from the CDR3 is TGTGCCAGCAGCCCGACGAGGGTCGGTGGAAACACC. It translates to CASSPTRVGGNT. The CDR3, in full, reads CASSPTRVGGNTIYF.

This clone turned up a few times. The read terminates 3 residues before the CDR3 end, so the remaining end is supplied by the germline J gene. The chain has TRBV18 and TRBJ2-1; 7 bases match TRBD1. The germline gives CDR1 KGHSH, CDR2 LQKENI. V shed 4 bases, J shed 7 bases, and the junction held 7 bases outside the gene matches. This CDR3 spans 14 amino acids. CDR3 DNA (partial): TGTGCCAGCTCACGACAGGGTGATAGGAATGAG. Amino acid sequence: CASSRQGDRNE. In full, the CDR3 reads CASSRQGDRNEQFF.

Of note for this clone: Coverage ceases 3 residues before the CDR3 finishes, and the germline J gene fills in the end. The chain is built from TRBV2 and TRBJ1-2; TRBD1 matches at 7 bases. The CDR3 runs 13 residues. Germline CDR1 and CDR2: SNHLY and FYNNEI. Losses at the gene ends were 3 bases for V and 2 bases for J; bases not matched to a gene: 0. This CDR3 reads CASSDRGNYGYTF. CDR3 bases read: TGTGCCAGCAGTGACAGGGGGAACTATGGC.

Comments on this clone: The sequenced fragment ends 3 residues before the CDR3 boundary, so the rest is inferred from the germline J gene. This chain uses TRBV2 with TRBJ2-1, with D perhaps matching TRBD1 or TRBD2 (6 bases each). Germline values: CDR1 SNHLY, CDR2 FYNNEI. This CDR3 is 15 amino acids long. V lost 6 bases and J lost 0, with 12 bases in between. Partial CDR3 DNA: TGTGCCAGCAGGGCGGGACATAGCTCCTACAATGAG. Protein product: CASRAGHSSYNE. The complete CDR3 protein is CASRAGHSSYNEQFF. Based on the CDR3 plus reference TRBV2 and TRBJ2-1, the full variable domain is EPEVTQTPSHQVTQMGQEVILRCVPISNHLYFYWYRQILGQKVEFLVSFYNNEISEKSEIFDDQFSVERPDGSNFTLKIRSTKLEDSAMYFCASRAGHSSYNEQFFGPGTRLTVL.

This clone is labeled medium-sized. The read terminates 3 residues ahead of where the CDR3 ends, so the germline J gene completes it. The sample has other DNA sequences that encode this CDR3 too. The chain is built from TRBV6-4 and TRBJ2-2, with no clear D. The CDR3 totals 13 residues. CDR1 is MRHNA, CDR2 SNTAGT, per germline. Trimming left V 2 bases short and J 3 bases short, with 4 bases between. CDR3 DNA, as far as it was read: TGTGCCAGCAGTGACAGGGACACCGGGGAG. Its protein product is CASSDRDTGE. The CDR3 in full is CASSDRDTGELFF.

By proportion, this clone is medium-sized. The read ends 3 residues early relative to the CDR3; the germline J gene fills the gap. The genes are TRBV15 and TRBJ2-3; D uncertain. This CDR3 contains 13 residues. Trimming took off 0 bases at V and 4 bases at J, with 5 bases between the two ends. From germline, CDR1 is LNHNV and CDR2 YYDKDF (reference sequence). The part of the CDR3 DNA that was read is TGTGCCACCAGCAGAGAGGCTGCAGATACG. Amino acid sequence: CATSREAADT. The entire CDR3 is CATSREAADTQYF.

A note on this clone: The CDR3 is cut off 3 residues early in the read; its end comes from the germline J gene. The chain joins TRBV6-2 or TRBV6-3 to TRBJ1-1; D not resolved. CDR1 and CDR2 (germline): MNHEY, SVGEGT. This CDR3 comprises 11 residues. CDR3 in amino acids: CASSYPQEAFF. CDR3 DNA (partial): TGTGCCAGCAGTTACCCCCAGGAA.

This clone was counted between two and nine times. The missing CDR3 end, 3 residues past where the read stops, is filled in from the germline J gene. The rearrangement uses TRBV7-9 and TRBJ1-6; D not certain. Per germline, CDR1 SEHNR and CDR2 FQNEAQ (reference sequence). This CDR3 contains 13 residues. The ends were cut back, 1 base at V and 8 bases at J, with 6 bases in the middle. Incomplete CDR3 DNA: TGTGCCAGCAGCTTAGGGAGCGATTCACCC. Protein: CASSLGSDSP. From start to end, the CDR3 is CASSLGSDSPLHF.

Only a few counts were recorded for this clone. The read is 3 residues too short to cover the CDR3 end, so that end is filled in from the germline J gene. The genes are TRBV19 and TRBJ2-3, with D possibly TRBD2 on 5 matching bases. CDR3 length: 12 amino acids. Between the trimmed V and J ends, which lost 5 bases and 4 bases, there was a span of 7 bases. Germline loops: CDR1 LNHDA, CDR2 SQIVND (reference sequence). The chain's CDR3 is CASSLASDTQYF. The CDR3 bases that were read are TGTGCCAGTAGTTTAGCGTCAGATACG.

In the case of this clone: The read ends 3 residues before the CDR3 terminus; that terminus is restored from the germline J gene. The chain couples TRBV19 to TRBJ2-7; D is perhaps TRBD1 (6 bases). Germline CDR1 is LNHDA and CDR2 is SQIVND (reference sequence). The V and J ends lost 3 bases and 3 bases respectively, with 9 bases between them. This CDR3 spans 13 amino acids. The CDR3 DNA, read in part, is TGTGCCAGTAGTATGGGACACAACTACGAG. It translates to CASSMGHNYE. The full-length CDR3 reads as CASSMGHNYEQYF.

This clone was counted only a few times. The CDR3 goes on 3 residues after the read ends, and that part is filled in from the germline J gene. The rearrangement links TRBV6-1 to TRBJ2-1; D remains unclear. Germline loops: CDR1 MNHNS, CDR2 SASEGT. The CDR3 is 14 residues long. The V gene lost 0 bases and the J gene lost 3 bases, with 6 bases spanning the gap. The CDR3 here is CASSEAGFYNEQFF. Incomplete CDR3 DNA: TGTGCCAGCAGTGAAGCAGGGTTCTACAATGAG.

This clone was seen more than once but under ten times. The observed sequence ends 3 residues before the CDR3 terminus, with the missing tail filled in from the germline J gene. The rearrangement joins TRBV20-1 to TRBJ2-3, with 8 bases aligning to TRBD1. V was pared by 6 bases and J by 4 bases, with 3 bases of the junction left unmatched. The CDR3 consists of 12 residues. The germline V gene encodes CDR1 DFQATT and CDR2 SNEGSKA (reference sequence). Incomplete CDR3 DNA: TGCAGTGCCGGACAGGGATCAGATACG. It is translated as CSAGQGSDT. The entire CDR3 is CSAGQGSDTQYF.

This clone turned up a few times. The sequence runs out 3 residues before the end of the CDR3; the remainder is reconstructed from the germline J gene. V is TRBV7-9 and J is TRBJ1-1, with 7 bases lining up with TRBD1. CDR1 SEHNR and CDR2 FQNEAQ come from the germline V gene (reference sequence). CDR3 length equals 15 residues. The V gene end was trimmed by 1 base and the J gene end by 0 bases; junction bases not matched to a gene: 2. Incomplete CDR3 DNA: TGTGCCAGCAGCTTAGGAGGGGGCATGAACACTGAA. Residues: CASSLGGGMNTE. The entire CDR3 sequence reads CASSLGGGMNTEAFF.

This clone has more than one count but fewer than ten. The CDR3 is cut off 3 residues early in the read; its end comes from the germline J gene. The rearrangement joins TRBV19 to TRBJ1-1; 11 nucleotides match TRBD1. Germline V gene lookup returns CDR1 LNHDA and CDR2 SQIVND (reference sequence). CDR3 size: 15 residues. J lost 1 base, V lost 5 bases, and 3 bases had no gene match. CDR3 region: CASSWTGGGNTEAFF. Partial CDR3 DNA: TGTGCCAGTAGTTGGACAGGGGGCGGGAACACTGAA.

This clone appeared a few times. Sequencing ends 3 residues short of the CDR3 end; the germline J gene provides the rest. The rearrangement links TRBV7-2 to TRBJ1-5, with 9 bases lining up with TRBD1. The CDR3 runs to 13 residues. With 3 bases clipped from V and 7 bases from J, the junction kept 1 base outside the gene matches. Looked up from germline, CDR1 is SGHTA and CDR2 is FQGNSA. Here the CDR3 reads CASSFDRGQPQHF. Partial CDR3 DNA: TGTGCCAGCAGCTTTGACAGGGGGCAGCCC.